The next 11 T cell receptor beta chains were all read from a single sample in a study of OX40 agonist ivuxolimab in advanced cancers. TCRdb keeps only in-frame clones here, not all; method: immunoSEQ multiplex PCR. The top ten hold 1.4% to 1.5% of the sample, which has roughly 100,000 clones, around 85% seen once. Sample: CD4+ or CD8+ T cells sorted from blood, taken in a trial of the OX40 agonist ivuxolimab. All receptors come from an adult with an advanced solid tumor such as melanoma, head and neck, liver or kidney cancer.

CDR3 in amino acids: CASSRPDRGRGRHQPQHF. The CDR3 coding sequence is TGTGCCAGCAGCAGACCCGACAGGGGGCGAGGGCGACATCAGCCCCAGCATTTT. The chain links TRBV21-1 to TRBJ1-5; TRBD1 is the table's D call, not checked against the DNA. TRBV21-1 is classified as a pseudogene. This CDR3 contains 18 residues.

The V gene is TRBV5-1, the J gene TRBJ2-7; 9 nucleotides agree with TRBD2. Germline loops: CDR1 SGHRS, CDR2 YFSETQ. The length of the CDR3 is 16 residues. With V trimmed by 4 bases and J by 3 bases, 11 bases remained unmatched. This chain's CDR3 is CASSPGERGANYEQYF. The CDR3 DNA reads as TGCGCCAGCAGCCCCGGGGAGCGGGGGGCGAACTACGAGCAGTACTTC.

This chain uses TRBV7-3 with TRBJ1-4, with D perhaps matching TRBD1 (5 bases). The CDR3 is 14 amino acids. The germline V and J ends were trimmed by 4 bases and 3 bases, with 9 bases remaining between them. The germline V gene encodes CDR1 SGHTA and CDR2 FQGTGA. CDR3 amino acids: CASSSRGPNEKLFF. The CDR3 region has the DNA TGTGCCAGCAGCTCTCGGGGCCCTAATGAAAAACTGTTTTTT.

This chain uses TRBV27 with TRBJ2-7; D gene unclear. Germline CDR1 is MNHEY and CDR2 is SMNVEV (reference sequence). V lost 5 bases, J lost 4 bases, and 12 bases lay in between. The CDR3 extends over 13 amino acids. DNA of the CDR3: TGTGCCAGCAGTCCCAGTCGTTTTTACGAGCAGTACTTC. Translating gives CASSPSRFYEQYF.

The chain joins TRBV7-2 to TRBJ2-2; D possibly corresponds to TRBD2 (5 bases). CDR1 and CDR2 (germline): SGHTA, FQGNSA. This CDR3 has 15 residues. V lost 0 bases and J lost 7, with 12 bases in between. CDR3 region: CASSLAGVYGGELFF. The CDR3 nucleotides read TGTGCCAGCAGCTTAGCGGGAGTCTATGGCGGGGAGCTGTTTTTT. Using reference TRBV7-2 and TRBJ2-2 for the parts outside the CDR3, the full variable domain is GAGVSQSPSNKVTEKGKDVELRCDPISGHTALYWYRQSLGQGLEFLIYFQGNSAPDKSGLPSDRFSAERTGGSVSTLTIQRTQQEDSAVYLCASSLAGVYGGELFFGEGSRLTVL.

The genes are TRBV28 and TRBJ2-4; TRBD1 agrees at 7 bases. Germline V gives CDR1 MDHEN, CDR2 SYDVKM. This CDR3 is 16 amino acids long. Trimming at V came to 1 base and at J to 8 bases, leaving 11 bases not matched to a gene. For the CDR3, the DNA is TGTGCCAGCAGTTTATATGGGCAGGGGGTTCAGCACATTCAGTACTTC. It translates to CASSLYGQGVQHIQYF.

This clone was counted a single time. The V gene is TRBV18, the J gene TRBJ2-4, with 8 nucleotides matching TRBD2. Looked up from germline, CDR1 is KGHSH and CDR2 is LQKENI. The CDR3 is 15 amino acids. V lost 6 bases, J lost 8 bases, and 12 bases stayed unmatched. CDR3 region: CASSLPLAGGDIQYF. DNA of the CDR3: TGTGCCAGCTCTCTCCCCCTAGCGGGCGGGGACATTCAGTACTTC.

V usage is TRBV11-2 and J usage is TRBJ2-5, with a possible D match to TRBD2 (6 bases). Between the trimmed V and J ends, which lost 5 bases and 2 bases, there was a span of 15 bases. CDR1 is SGHAT and CDR2 is FQNNGV in the germline V gene. The CDR3 is 15 residues long. Here the CDR3 DNA reads TGTGCCAGCAGCCCCCCCCTAGGAGGGCAAGAGACCCAGTACTTC. Its protein product is CASSPPLGGQETQYF.

The J gene is TRBJ1-2, the V gene TRBV6-5; D gene unclear. V was shortened by 5 bases and J by 6 bases, with 16 bases between the two germline ends. Germline V gene sequence: CDR1 MNHEY, CDR2 SVGAGI. The CDR3 totals 14 residues. The CDR3, as DNA: TGTGCCAGCAGTGCCGGCTCAATTGGGGATGGCTACACCTTC. Translation: CASSAGSIGDGYTF.

The CDR3 coding sequence is TGTGCCTGGACTAGCGGGAGTCATACGCAGTATTTT. Protein product: CAWTSGSHTQYF. The gene calls are TRBV30 and TRBJ2-3; 10 positions match TRBD2. Per the germline V gene, CDR1 is GTSNPN and CDR2 is SVGIG (reference sequence). The CDR3 runs 12 residues. V trimming: 4 bases; J trimming: 7 bases; junction bases outside the gene matches: 2.

The rearrangement joins TRBV7-2 to TRBJ2-5, with 9 bases matching TRBD1. Germline lookup yields CDR1 SGHTA and CDR2 FQGNSA. The CDR3 totals 15 residues. Unmatched junction bases numbered 9, after V lost 5 bases and J lost 5 bases. The DNA for the CDR3 is TGTGCCAGCAGCGCCACCGGGACAGGGTATGAGACCCAGTACTTC. It is translated as CASSATGTGYETQYF.